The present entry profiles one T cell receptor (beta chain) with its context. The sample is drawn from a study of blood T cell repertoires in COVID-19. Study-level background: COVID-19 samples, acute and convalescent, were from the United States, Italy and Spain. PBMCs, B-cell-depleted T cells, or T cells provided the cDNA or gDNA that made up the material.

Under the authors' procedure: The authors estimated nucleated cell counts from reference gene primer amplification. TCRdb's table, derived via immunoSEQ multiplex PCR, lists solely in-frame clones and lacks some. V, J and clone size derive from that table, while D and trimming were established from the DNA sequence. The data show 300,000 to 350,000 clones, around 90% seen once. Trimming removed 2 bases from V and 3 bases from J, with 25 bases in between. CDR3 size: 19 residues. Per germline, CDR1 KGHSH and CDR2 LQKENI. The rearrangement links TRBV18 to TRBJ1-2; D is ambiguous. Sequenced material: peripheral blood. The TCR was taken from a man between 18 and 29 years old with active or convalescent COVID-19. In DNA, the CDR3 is TGTGCCAGCTCACCATCACAGTCCTCCCCCTCCCAGACCCACTATGGCTACACCTTC. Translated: CASSPSQSSPSQTHYGYTF.